This passage covers 14 T cell receptor beta chains from one sample sequenced in a study of cytomegalovirus exposure and HLA in healthy donors. This PCR relied on a set of 60 Vbeta primers and 13 Jbeta primers. Measured with immunoSEQ multiplex PCR; TCRdb has only the in-frame clones, and not every one. The sample carries about 200,000 clones, 75% to 85% recorded once. Sequencing was performed on PBMCs. These receptors were taken from a woman between 35 and 50 years old in good health and CMV-seronegative.

The chain joins TRBV19 to TRBJ1-2; 9 bases align to TRBD1. J lost 3 bases, V lost 1 base, and 0 bases had no gene match. Germline CDR1 is LNHDA and CDR2 is SQIVND (reference sequence). This CDR3 contains 14 residues. CDR3 amino acids: CASSIGTGDYGYTF. Written as DNA, the CDR3 is TGTGCCAGTAGTATAGGGACAGGGGACTATGGCTACACCTTC.

V gene TRBV27 combines with J gene TRBJ2-7, with TRBD2 identical over 9 bases. CDR3 length: 16 amino acids. With V trimmed by 5 bases and J by 2 bases, 10 bases remained unmatched. Germline assignment: CDR1 MNHEY and CDR2 SMNVEV (reference sequence). CDR3 bases: TGTGCCAGCAGTCCGTTAAAGCGGGAGGACGCCTACGAGCAGTACTTC. Translation gives CASSPLKREDAYEQYF.

The V gene is TRBV25-1, the J gene TRBJ1-4; D is possibly TRBD1 (6 bases). This CDR3 is 13 amino acids long. Trimming shortened V by 6 bases and J by 4 bases, and 9 bases separated the two germline ends. Germline V gene data show CDR1 as MGHDK and CDR2 as SYGVNS. CDR3 protein: CASRDSFNEKLFF. The CDR3 nucleotides read TGTGCCAGCAGGGACAGTTTTAATGAAAAACTGTTTTTT. Together with reference TRBV25-1 and TRBJ1-4, the CDR3 gives the full variable domain: EADIYQTPRYLVIGTGKKITLECSQTMGHDKMYWYQQDPGMELHLIHYSYGVNSTEKGDLSSESTVSRIRTEHFPLTLESARPSHTSQYLCASRDSFNEKLFFGSGTQLSVL.

This clone has only a few counts. The CDR3 spells CASSPLGSGLNGYTF. As DNA, the CDR3 is TGTGCCAGCTCACCACTCGGCTCTGGGCTAAATGGCTACACCTTC. The chain recombines TRBV18 with TRBJ1-2; D gene uncertain. V was clipped by 1 base and J by 6 bases, with 15 bases between them. The CDR3 consists of 15 residues. CDR1 is KGHSH and CDR2 is LQKENI in the germline V gene.

CDR3 residues: CASTTSLTAVLVNTEAFF. The CDR3 bases are TGTGCCAGTACCACTTCATTGACAGCAGTCCTAGTGAACACTGAAGCTTTCTTT. This sequence joins TRBV19 and TRBJ1-1; weak D call: TRBD1 (5 bases). Between the trimmed V and J ends, which lost 7 bases and 0 bases, there was a span of 24 bases. Germline-derived CDR1 and CDR2 are LNHDA and SQIVND (reference sequence). The CDR3 runs 18 residues. Using reference TRBV19 and TRBJ1-1 for the parts outside the CDR3, the full variable domain is DGGITQSPKYLFRKEGQNVTLSCEQNLNHDAMYWYRQDPGQGLRLIYYSQIVNDFQKGDIAEGYSVSREKKESFPLTVTSAQKNPTAFYLCASTTSLTAVLVNTEAFFGQGTRLTVV.

The chain joins TRBV18 to TRBJ2-2; D remains unclear. The CDR3 consists of 16 residues. Trimming took off 3 bases at V and 4 bases at J, with 15 bases between the two ends. Germline CDR1 and CDR2: KGHSH and LQKENI. CDR3 loop: CASSPQEPTFTGELFF. DNA for the CDR3: TGTGCCAGCTCACCGCAGGAACCCACTTTCACCGGGGAGCTGTTTTTT.

The chain is built from TRBV30 and TRBJ2-7; tentative D call: TRBD2 (5 bases). Germline lookup yields CDR1 GTSNPN and CDR2 SVGIG (reference sequence). Trimming took off 3 bases at V and 2 bases at J, with 8 bases between the two ends. CDR3 length equals 12 residues. Here the CDR3 DNA reads TGTGCCTGGAGACGGGATACCTACGAGCAGTACTTC. Translating gives CAWRRDTYEQYF.

The genes are TRBV29-1 and TRBJ2-1; TRBD1 might be the D (5 bases). The germline V and J ends were trimmed by 5 bases and 0 bases, with 20 bases remaining between them. The CDR3 has 17 residues. Germline CDR1 is SQVTM and CDR2 is ANQGSEA. The CDR3 loop is CSVRKGVGPSSYNEQFF. The CDR3 bases are TGCAGCGTTCGGAAAGGGGTTGGGCCCAGCTCCTACAATGAGCAGTTCTTC.

The chain has TRBV28 and TRBJ1-1; 7 positions match TRBD1. The CDR3 is made up of 18 amino acids. The V and J ends lost 1 base and 5 bases, in that order; junction bases with no gene match: 16. Per germline, CDR1 MDHEN and CDR2 SYDVKM. CDR3: CASSLFVMFSQGPTEAFF. Written as DNA, the CDR3 is TGTGCCAGCAGTTTATTTGTTATGTTTTCACAGGGGCCTACTGAAGCTTTCTTT.

The DNA for the CDR3 is TGCGCCAGCAGCCAAGACAGCAGGGGTTTTAACTATGGCTACACCTTC. Its protein product is CASSQDSRGFNYGYTF. The V and J genes are TRBV4-1 and TRBJ1-2; maybe TRBD1 (6 bases). Germline CDR1 reads MGHRA; CDR2 reads YSYEKL. V was clipped by 0 bases and J by 1 base, with 12 bases between them. The CDR3 extends over 16 amino acids.

The chain employs TRBV4-2 and TRBJ2-7, with a possible D match to TRBD2 (5 bases). V was pared by 6 bases and J by 7 bases, with 16 bases between. Germline V gives CDR1 LGHNA, CDR2 YNFKEQ. The CDR3 consists of 13 residues. DNA for the CDR3: TGTGCCAGCAGTGGTGAGGGAATTACAGAGCAGTACTTC. This encodes CASSGEGITEQYF.

V is TRBV7-8 and J is TRBJ2-7; no definite D call. Germline CDR1 and CDR2: SGHVS and FQNEAQ. CDR3 size: 14 residues. The germline V and J ends were trimmed by 0 bases and 2 bases, with 8 bases remaining between them. The CDR3 reads CASSLAHLAYEQYF. CDR3 in DNA: TGTGCCAGCAGCTTAGCCCACCTAGCCTACGAGCAGTACTTC.

The rearrangement uses TRBV18 and TRBJ2-5; no definite D call. The CDR3 runs 15 residues. Trimming removed 3 bases at V and 2 bases at J, with 13 bases between. The germline V gene encodes CDR1 KGHSH and CDR2 LQKENI. The DNA for the CDR3 is TGTGCCAGCTCACCGCCCGGATCTAGGCAAGAGACCCAGTACTTC. Amino acids: CASSPPGSRQETQYF.

The V call is TRBV18, the J call TRBJ2-5, with D possibly TRBD1 on 7 matching bases. CDR1 is KGHSH, CDR2 LQKENI, per germline. Trimming removed 3 bases at V and 1 base at J, with 12 bases between. This CDR3 comprises 15 residues. The CDR3 sequence: CASSPRGTVQETQYF. CDR3 nucleotide sequence: TGTGCCAGCTCACCCCGCGGGACAGTCCAAGAGACCCAGTACTTC.